This T cell receptor beta chain was documented in a study of cytomegalovirus exposure and HLA in healthy donors. Researchers ran the PCR with 60 Vbeta and 13 Jbeta primers. Libraries were prepared by immunoSEQ multiplex PCR; TCRdb keeps only in-frame clonotypes and omits some of them. The table shows tens of thousands of clones, with 80% to 90% occurring only once. Study-level points and caveats: The later analysis indicated that the majority of CMV-associated TCR beta chains appeared HLA-restricted. The study reported that TCR beta sequences accurately predicted HLA-A and HLA-B alleles in most subjects.

For this clone: What it binds is not known.

V was pared by 2 bases and J by 4 bases, with 2 bases of the junction left unmatched. This CDR3 spans 15 amino acids. The germline V gene has CDR1 SEHNR and CDR2 FQNEAQ (reference sequence). This chain connects TRBV7-9 to TRBJ2-5, with 12 nucleotides matching TRBD2. Sequenced input: PBMCs. This TCR was sampled from a woman aged 25 to 39 in good health and CMV-seronegative. The CDR3 reads CASSLRLAGAETQYF. DNA of the CDR3: TGTGCCAGCAGCTTAAGACTAGCGGGGGCAGAGACCCAGTACTTC.